This entry is about one T cell receptor beta chain. Its antigen is not identified. This entry comes from a study of T cell responses to AZD1222 COVID-19 vaccine. The study, taken as a whole, reports: With dominance at 160-218 and 743-854, vaccine-associated CD4 TCRs spanned spike. Repertoire sampling happened only post peak T cell response. As reported, nearly half of all spike-specific TCRs target variant regions that are unmutated.

The table came from immunoSEQ multiplex PCR; TCRdb's copy has only in-frame clones and leaves some out. Here the sample spans about 110,000 clones, 85% to 90% being singletons. The CDR3 extends over 13 amino acids. Germline trimming cut 11 bases from V and 1 base from J; bases unmatched to any gene: 7. Per the germline V gene, CDR1 is MNHEY and CDR2 is SVGAGI. The genes are TRBV6-5 and TRBJ1-1; 7 bases line up with TRBD1. This TCR derives from an adult in good health. The sample was peripheral blood, taken on day 0 of AZD1222 vaccination. CDR3 in DNA: TGTGCCGGGAGGGACAGTAAGAACACTGAAGCTTTCTTT. The encoded protein is CAGRDSKNTEAFF.